The next 10 T cell receptor beta chains were all read from a single sample in a study of T cell changes during pregnancy in multiple sclerosis. The assay was immunoSEQ multiplex PCR, and TCRdb's table has in-frame clones only and misses some. This table holds over 35,000 clones, 90% found once. The sequencing here drew on CD4+ T cells from peripheral blood mononuclear cells, taken in the second trimester of pregnancy. Receptors originate from a female donor with multiple sclerosis, enrolled in a pregnancy study.

V is TRBV28 and J is TRBJ2-3; D unresolved. V was trimmed by 6 bases and J by 2 bases, leaving 18 bases between them. The CDR3 loop spans 16 amino acids. Germline V CDR1 and CDR2: MDHEN, SYDVKM. CDR3 sequence: CASSPGLTDFTDTQYF. CDR3 bases: TGTGCCAGCAGCCCAGGCCTCACTGATTTCACAGATACGCAGTATTTT.

The V call is TRBV9, the J call TRBJ1-2; TRBD1 is a possible D gene (6 bases). V was trimmed by 4 bases and J by 5 bases, leaving 15 bases between them. CDR1 and CDR2 from the germline V gene are SGDLS and YYNGEE. This CDR3 is built from 14 residues. The CDR3 here is CASSLEQGLYGYTF. The CDR3 DNA sequence: TGTGCCAGCAGCCTGGAGCAGGGGTTGTATGGCTACACCTTC.

CDR3 nucleotide sequence: TGTGCCAGCAGTGAAGCTCCGGGACAGGGCAATGAGCAGTTCTTC. It codes for CASSEAPGQGNEQFF. The genes are TRBV25-1 and TRBJ2-1; 9 bases are a match to TRBD1. The CDR3 runs 15 residues. With V trimmed by 2 bases and J by 6 bases, 5 bases remained unmatched. Germline V lookup: CDR1 MGHDK, CDR2 SYGVNS.

The chain couples TRBV18 to TRBJ1-2; 10 bases fit TRBD1. CDR3 length: 14 residues. With V trimmed by 4 bases and J by 6 bases, 5 bases remained unmatched. The germline CDR1 and CDR2 sequences are KGHSH and LQKENI. As DNA, the CDR3 is TGTGCCAGCTCACTGGGACAGGGGAAAAATGGCTACACCTTC. Its translation: CASSLGQGKNGYTF.

The chain has TRBV5-4 and TRBJ2-3, with 9 bases that match TRBD1. The V gene's germline CDR1 is SGHNT and CDR2 YYREEE (reference sequence). This CDR3 is built from 15 residues. J gave up 0 bases and V 6 bases, and 5 bases lay outside the gene matches. The CDR3 here is CASTGQGSSTDTQYF. The DNA of the CDR3 is TGTGCCAGCACAGGACAGGGGAGTAGCACAGATACGCAGTATTTT. Using reference TRBV5-4 and TRBJ2-3 for the parts outside the CDR3, the full variable domain is ETGVTQSPTHLIKTRGQQVTLRCSSQSGHNTVSWYQQALGQGPQFIFQYYREEENGRGNFPPRFSGLQFPNYSSELNVNALELDDSALYLCASTGQGSSTDTQYFGPGTRLTVL.

The chain recombines TRBV19 with TRBJ2-3, with D unclear. V was clipped by 4 bases and J by 6 bases, with 5 bases between them. There are 11 residues in the CDR3. Germline assignment: CDR1 LNHDA and CDR2 SQIVND (reference sequence). CDR3 loop: CASSTSDTQYF. The DNA for the CDR3 is TGTGCCAGTAGTACGTCGGATACGCAGTATTTT.

This clone has more than one count but fewer than ten. V and J are TRBV7-8 and TRBJ1-5, with 10 bases fitting TRBD1. This CDR3 has 15 residues. V shed 5 bases, J shed 5 bases, and the junction held 6 bases outside the gene matches. CDR1 SGHVS and CDR2 FQNEAQ come from the germline V gene. As DNA, the CDR3 is TGTGCCAGCAGCGCGGACAGGGGGATTTATCAGCCCCAGCATTTT. Translated, it gives CASSADRGIYQPQHF.

The rearrangement links TRBV7-3 to TRBJ1-3, with D perhaps matching TRBD1 (6 bases). CDR1 is SGHTA, CDR2 FQGTGA, per germline. This CDR3 spans 15 amino acids. V was clipped by 2 bases and J by 3 bases, with 11 bases between them. The CDR3 DNA reads TGTGCCAGCAGCTTAGGCAGGGGCTTTGGAAACACCATATATTTT. Protein: CASSLGRGFGNTIYF.

The chain employs TRBV11-2 and TRBJ2-5, with D maybe TRBD2 (5 bases). CDR3 length: 14 residues. The V gene lost 1 base and the J gene lost 2 bases, with 8 bases spanning the gap. CDR1 is SGHAT and CDR2 is FQNNGV in the germline V gene. Written as DNA, the CDR3 is TGTGCCAGCAGCTTAGTGCGGGTTCAAGAGACCCAGTACTTC. Amino acid sequence: CASSLVRVQETQYF.

The rearrangement joins TRBV25-1 to TRBJ1-4; TRBD1 matches 11 bases. Germline V gene lookup returns CDR1 MGHDK and CDR2 SYGVNS. The CDR3 consists of 15 residues. With 5 bases clipped from V and 5 bases from J, the junction kept 4 bases outside the gene matches. CDR3 loop: CASSPRTGGNEKLFF. CDR3 nucleotide sequence: TGTGCCAGCAGTCCCCGGACAGGGGGCAATGAAAAACTGTTTTTT.